The 27 T cell receptor beta chains given below trace back to one sample, sequenced in a study of blood T cell repertoires in COVID-19. Generated by immunoSEQ multiplex PCR, the TCRdb table keeps only in-frame clones and is missing some. Here the sample spans 100,000 to 150,000 clones, around 83% being singletons. Sequences were obtained from peripheral blood. The receptors were gathered from a woman older than 75 with COVID-19, enrolled during active disease.

The chain links TRBV28 to TRBJ1-1, with a weak D call TRBD1 (5 bases). This CDR3 has 16 residues. V lost 2 bases to trimming and J lost 1 base, with 14 bases between them. Germline loops: CDR1 MDHEN, CDR2 SYDVKM. CDR3 nucleotides: TGTGCCAGCAGTTTAAGGGGAGGACTTACGAACACTGAAGCTTTCTTT. This gives the protein CASSLRGGLTNTEAFF.

V gene TRBV6-1 combines with J gene TRBJ2-5; TRBD2 matches 13 bases. CDR1 and CDR2 (germline): MNHNS, SASEGT. CDR3 length: 14 amino acids. Trimming at V came to 6 bases and at J to 5 bases, leaving 3 bases not matched to a gene. CDR3 sequence reads: CASRKLAGGETQYF. As DNA, the CDR3 is TGTGCCAGCAGGAAACTAGCGGGAGGGGAGACCCAGTACTTC.

The gene calls are TRBV4-3 and TRBJ2-1, with 10 bases that match TRBD2. Germline CDR1 reads LGHNA; CDR2 reads YSLEER. The trim removed 3 bases at V and 3 bases at J, leaving 8 bases unmatched. There are 17 residues in the CDR3. CDR3 in amino acids: CASSQDWTSGNYNEQFF. The CDR3 DNA sequence: TGCGCCAGCAGCCAGGACTGGACTAGCGGAAACTACAATGAGCAGTTCTTC.

The chain joins TRBV6-6 to TRBJ1-6, with 9 bases identical to TRBD1. This CDR3 is built from 14 residues. V lost 10 bases to trimming and J lost 7 bases; unmatched junction nucleotides: 8. CDR1 and CDR2 from the germline V gene are MNHNY and SVGAGI (reference sequence). DNA of the CDR3: TGTGCCACTCTGCCGGGACAGGGAAATTCACCCCTCCACTTT. This encodes CATLPGQGNSPLHF.

The chain uses TRBV5-1 and TRBJ2-1; 10 positions match TRBD2. The CDR3 extends over 17 amino acids. The junction had 15 bases not matched to a gene; V was cut back by 4 bases and J by 8 bases. Looked up from germline, CDR1 is SGHRS and CDR2 is YFSETQ. The CDR3 coding sequence is TGCGCCAGCAGCCACCCCGAGCGGGAGGGCCGTAGGGATGAGCAGTTCTTC. Encoded protein: CASSHPEREGRRDEQFF.

The chain recombines TRBV12-3 or TRBV12-4 with TRBJ2-5; perhaps TRBD1 as D (5 bases). Trimming cost V 7 bases and J 2 bases, with 11 bases left between them. The CDR3 consists of 13 residues. The DNA for the CDR3 is TGTGCCAGCACCTTGGACACACAAGAGACCCAGTACTTC. This gives the protein CASTLDTQETQYF.

This clone was seen only a few times. V gene TRBV14 combines with J gene TRBJ2-3; the D gene is possibly TRBD1 (6 bases). V was clipped by 0 bases and J by 2 bases, with 12 bases between them. From germline, CDR1 is SGHDN and CDR2 FVKESK. This CDR3 region has 16 residues. DNA of the CDR3: TGTGCCAGCAGCCAAGACGTTAGGGGGAACACAGATACGCAGTATTTT. Its protein product is CASSQDVRGNTDTQYF.

This rearrangement joins TRBV7-2 to TRBJ2-7, with D unresolved. Germline V gene data show CDR1 as SGHTA and CDR2 as FQGNSA. V was cut by 1 base and J by 4 bases, with 11 bases left in between. The CDR3 extends over 14 amino acids. In nucleotides, the CDR3 is TGTGCCAGCAGCTTAGTCGTTGGGCTTTACGAGCAGTACTTC. Its protein product is CASSLVVGLYEQYF.

V and J are TRBV6-5 and TRBJ1-3; the D is unclear. Per germline, CDR1 MNHEY and CDR2 SVGAGI. The length of the CDR3 is 14 residues. The V end was cut by 0 bases, the J end by 2 bases, with 5 bases between. CDR3 residues: CASSYSSTGNTIYF. CDR3 nucleotide sequence: TGTGCCAGCAGTTACTCGTCAACTGGAAACACCATATATTTT.

The chain is built from TRBV9 and TRBJ2-2; perhaps TRBD2 as D (5 bases). CDR1 and CDR2 from the germline V gene are SGDLS and YYNGEE. The CDR3 has 16 residues. V lost 0 bases and J 6 bases, leaving 15 bases between the germline ends. CDR3 bases: TGTGCCAGCAGCGTAGCACATGGGAGTAGTTCCGGGGAGCTGTTTTTT. This sequence encodes CASSVAHGSSSGELFF.

DNA for the CDR3: TGCGCCAGCAGCCCCGCCGGGACAGATTTTGAAAAACTGTTTTTT. Protein product: CASSPAGTDFEKLFF. V and J are TRBV5-1 and TRBJ1-4; 7 nucleotides match TRBD1. J lost 7 bases, V lost 4 bases, and 10 bases had no gene match. The CDR3 consists of 15 residues. The germline V gene encodes CDR1 SGHRS and CDR2 YFSETQ.

J is TRBJ2-1 and V is TRBV6-1; TRBD2 matches 14 bases. The J segment lost 7 bases and the V segment lost 1 base, leaving 6 bases of the junction unmatched. CDR1 and CDR2 from the germline V gene are MNHNS and SASEGT. The CDR3 totals 17 residues. The CDR3, as DNA: TGTGCCAGCAGTGAAGGGGGGACTAGCGGGAGCTGGAATGAGCAGTTCTTC. Translation gives CASSEGGTSGSWNEQFF.

The chain couples TRBV7-8 to TRBJ2-7; maybe TRBD2 (6 bases). Germline V gene sequence: CDR1 SGHVS, CDR2 FQNEAQ. V was shortened by 5 bases and J by 1 base, with 9 bases between the two germline ends. CDR3 length equals 13 residues. The chain's CDR3 is CASSLGLSYEQYF. The CDR3 coding sequence is TGTGCCAGCAGCCTGGGACTTTCCTACGAGCAGTACTTC.

This chain joins TRBV5-8 and TRBJ1-3; TRBD1 might be the D (6 bases). From germline, CDR1 is SGHTS and CDR2 YDEGEE. Trimming shortened V by 4 bases and J by 0 bases, and 8 bases separated the two germline ends. The CDR3 totals 14 residues. CDR3 loop: CASSQGSSGNTIYF. CDR3 bases: TGTGCCAGCAGCCAGGGGAGCTCTGGAAACACCATATATTTT.

The chain uses TRBV28 and TRBJ1-6, with D possibly TRBD1 on 6 matching bases. Germline loops: CDR1 MDHEN, CDR2 SYDVKM. The CDR3 is made up of 14 amino acids. With 4 bases removed from V and 3 bases from J, the gap between germline ends came to 7 bases. The CDR3 bases are TGTGCCAGCAGTTACAGGGACTATAATTCACCCCTCCACTTT. Amino acid sequence: CASSYRDYNSPLHF.

The chain employs TRBV4-1 and TRBJ2-6; D ambiguous. This CDR3 spans 15 amino acids. V was trimmed by 0 bases and J by 4 bases, leaving 7 bases between them. Per the germline V gene, CDR1 is MGHRA and CDR2 is YSYEKL. In DNA, the CDR3 is TGCGCCAGCAGCCAAGAAACAGCCGGGGCCAACGTCCTGACTTTC. Its protein is CASSQETAGANVLTF.

This CDR3 is CASSLALTGVGNTIYF. CDR3 nucleotides: TGCGCCAGCAGCTTAGCCCTGACAGGGGTTGGAAACACCATATATTTT. The chain uses TRBV5-1 and TRBJ1-3; TRBD1 aligns across 8 bases. Trimming cost V 2 bases and J 3 bases; bases outside gene matches: 7. The CDR3 spans 16 residues. The V gene's germline CDR1 is SGHRS and CDR2 YFSETQ.

The sample holds a few counts of this clone. The chain recombines TRBV7-2 with TRBJ2-1; D might be TRBD2 (5 bases). The CDR3 is made up of 13 amino acids. The V gene lost 4 bases and the J gene lost 4 bases, with 8 bases spanning the gap. The V gene's germline CDR1 is SGHTA and CDR2 FQGNSA. The CDR3 DNA is TGTGCCAGCAGCTCCCCGGGGTACAATGAGCAGTTCTTC. It translates to CASSSPGYNEQFF.

V gene TRBV10-3 combines with J gene TRBJ1-2, with 9 nucleotides matching TRBD1. The CDR3 totals 14 residues. CDR1 and CDR2 (germline): ENHRY, SYGVKD. V shed 7 bases, J shed 3 bases, and the junction held 6 bases outside the gene matches. CDR3 bases: TGTGCCATCAAGCCGACAGGGGGTGACTATGGCTACACCTTC. Its translation: CAIKPTGGDYGYTF.

This clone was detected only a few times. The rearrangement joins TRBV19 to TRBJ2-7; D unresolved. V was pared by 5 bases and J by 2 bases, with 7 bases between. CDR1 and CDR2 (germline): LNHDA, SQIVND (reference sequence). The CDR3 totals 12 residues. The CDR3 region is CASSAAAYEQYF. The DNA of the CDR3 is TGTGCCAGTAGTGCGGCAGCCTACGAGCAGTACTTC.

The chain links TRBV7-2 to TRBJ2-1; TRBD2 agrees at 11 bases. Germline V gene sequence: CDR1 SGHTA, CDR2 FQGNSA. Trimming removed 4 bases from V and 4 bases from J; junction bases left unmatched: 3. CDR3 length: 15 residues. CDR3 sequence reads: CASSSRLAGYNEQFF. As DNA, the CDR3 is TGTGCCAGCAGCTCTCGACTAGCGGGATACAATGAGCAGTTCTTC.

This clone was recorded only once. This sequence joins TRBV5-4 and TRBJ2-1, with D tentatively TRBD2 (5 bases). Trimming cost V 0 bases and J 6 bases, with 10 bases left between them. The germline gives CDR1 SGHNT, CDR2 YYREEE (reference sequence). The CDR3 sequence is 14 residues long. The CDR3 region is CASSLEWESNEQFF. The CDR3 DNA sequence: TGTGCCAGCAGCTTGGAATGGGAGTCCAATGAGCAGTTCTTC.

V usage is TRBV7-9 and J usage is TRBJ1-6; 7 nucleotides match TRBD1. V dropped 0 bases and J dropped 7; count of bases not matched to a gene: 3. In germline, CDR1 is SEHNR, CDR2 FQNEAQ (reference sequence). CDR3 length: 15 residues. CDR3 sequence: CASSLASQGNSPLHF. CDR3 DNA: TGTGCCAGCAGCTTAGCATCACAGGGGAATTCACCCCTCCACTTT.

This chain connects TRBV6-5 to TRBJ2-1; TRBD2 is a possible D gene (6 bases). There are 13 residues in the CDR3. Germline values: CDR1 MNHEY, CDR2 SVGAGI. V was cut by 6 bases and J by 3 bases, with 9 bases left in between. The CDR3 here is CASREGLYNEQFF. CDR3 coding DNA: TGTGCCAGCAGGGAGGGACTCTACAATGAGCAGTTCTTC.

The chain carries TRBV7-2 and TRBJ2-7; 8 nucleotides agree with TRBD2. The CDR3 has 16 amino acids. From germline, CDR1 is SGHTA and CDR2 FQGNSA. V trimming: 5 bases; J trimming: 2 bases; junction bases outside the gene matches: 11. CDR3 sequence reads: CASSPPIPAGAYEQYF. CDR3 DNA sequence: TGTGCCAGCAGCCCCCCGATCCCAGCGGGAGCCTACGAGCAGTACTTC.

This chain joins TRBV7-2 and TRBJ2-7; 9 bases line up with TRBD1. J was trimmed by 6 bases and V by 5 bases; bases with no gene match: 8. This CDR3 spans 14 amino acids. Germline CDR1 is SGHTA and CDR2 is FQGNSA. The CDR3: CASSRPGTGFEQYF. CDR3 DNA: TGTGCCAGCAGCCGTCCCGGGACAGGGTTCGAGCAGTACTTC.

The chain is built from TRBV7-7 and TRBJ2-3; TRBD1 might be the D (6 bases). The CDR3 is 15 residues long. V was trimmed by 4 bases and J by 6 bases, leaving 17 bases between them. Germline CDR1 is SSHAT and CDR2 is FNYEAQ (reference sequence). CDR3 coding DNA: TGTGCCAGCAGCTCAGGTGGGGGCACATCTGATACGCAGTATTTT. It is translated as CASSSGGGTSDTQYF.